Following are 13 T cell receptor beta chains from one sample sequenced in a study of T cell changes during pregnancy in multiple sclerosis. The repertoire was sequenced with immunoSEQ multiplex PCR; TCRdb's copy has only in-frame clones and lacks some. The data contain around 68,000 clones, 91% of them singletons. This sample comprised peripheral blood, obtained after pregnancy. These TCRs come from a female donor in good health, enrolled as a control in a pregnancy study.

The genes are TRBV27 and TRBJ1-2; possible D gene TRBD1, 6 bases. Trimming cost V 3 bases and J 6 bases, with 20 bases left between them. Germline CDR1 reads MNHEY; CDR2 reads SMNVEV (reference sequence). The CDR3 runs to 16 residues. CDR3 nucleotides: TGTGCCAGCAGTTTCGGGTCCGCCAGGGGCTCAGATGGCTACACCTTC. Protein sequence: CASSFGSARGSDGYTF.

The J gene is TRBJ2-1, the V gene TRBV6-1, with D maybe TRBD2 (5 bases). CDR3 length: 17 residues. The V gene's germline CDR1 is MNHNS and CDR2 SASEGT. Trimming shortened V by 2 bases and J by 7 bases, and 21 bases separated the two germline ends. The CDR3: CASSETVASGNTNEQFF. The CDR3 DNA follows: TGTGCCAGCAGTGAAACAGTAGCGTCGGGCAACACGAATGAGCAGTTCTTC.

The CDR3 nucleotides read TGTGCCAGCAGCCGGGGGAACAATCAGCCCCAGCATTTT. Protein sequence: CASSRGNNQPQHF. The chain is built from TRBV11-2 and TRBJ1-5; a weak D match, TRBD1 (5 bases). Germline-derived CDR1 and CDR2 are SGHAT and FQNNGV. The CDR3 has 13 amino acids. The V end was cut by 5 bases, the J end by 3 bases, with 8 bases between.

This rearrangement joins TRBV5-4 to TRBJ2-5; D might be TRBD1 (7 bases). CDR1 SGHNT and CDR2 YYREEE come from the germline V gene (reference sequence). The CDR3 extends over 15 amino acids. V was cut by 3 bases and J by 5 bases, with 17 bases left in between. CDR3 region: CASSSQGGVGETQYF. CDR3 DNA: TGTGCCAGCAGCTCCCAGGGGGGCGTCGGGGAGACCCAGTACTTC. Filled out from reference TRBV5-4 and TRBJ2-5, the complete variable domain reads ETGVTQSPTHLIKTRGQQVTLRCSSQSGHNTVSWYQQALGQGPQFIFQYYREEENGRGNFPPRFSGLQFPNYSSELNVNALELDDSALYLCASSSQGGVGETQYFGPGTRLLVL.

The J gene is TRBJ2-1, the V gene TRBV6-4; the match to TRBD2 covers 10 bases. Germline CDR1 and CDR2: MRHNA and SNTAGT. V was clipped by 6 bases and J by 5 bases; unmatched bases: 7. This CDR3 region has 15 residues. The CDR3 coding sequence is TGTGCCAGCAGCTTATCTAGCGGGGGAAACAATGAGCAGTTCTTC. Residues: CASSLSSGGNNEQFF.

The chain combines TRBV5-6 with TRBJ2-7; D is unresolved. Trimming pared 0 bases from V and 2 bases from J, leaving 6 bases between. This CDR3 contains 13 residues. Germline-derived CDR1 and CDR2 are SGHDT and YYEEEE. The CDR3 here is CASSLGDTYEQYF. DNA of the CDR3: TGTGCCAGCAGCTTGGGAGATACCTACGAGCAGTACTTC.

The V gene is TRBV19, the J gene TRBJ1-2; 7 positions agree with TRBD1. This CDR3 spans 13 amino acids. J lost 8 bases, V lost 3 bases, and 6 bases had no gene match. Per the germline V gene, CDR1 is LNHDA and CDR2 is SQIVND (reference sequence). CDR3 protein: CASSIVQDRGYTF. In DNA, the CDR3 is TGTGCCAGTAGTATTGTCCAGGACAGGGGCTACACCTTC.

V is TRBV11-3 and J is TRBJ2-2, with D perhaps TRBD1 (5 bases). CDR1 SGHNT and CDR2 YENEEA come from the germline V gene. This CDR3 has 14 amino acids. V was clipped by 1 base and J by 4 bases, with 7 bases between them. For the CDR3, the DNA is TGTGCCAGCAGCTTAGGACAGACCACCGGGGAGCTGTTTTTT. Translating gives CASSLGQTTGELFF. Combining the CDR3 with reference TRBV11-3 and TRBJ2-2 gives the whole variable domain EAGVVQSPRYKIIEKKQPVAFWCNPISGHNTLYWYLQNLGQGPELLIRYENEEAVDDSQLPKDRFSAERLKGVDSTLKIQPAELGDSAVYLCASSLGQTTGELFFGEGSRLTVL.

V and J are TRBV18 and TRBJ2-4, with 9 bases lining up with TRBD1. CDR1 and CDR2 from the germline V gene are KGHSH and LQKENI. V gave up 3 bases and J gave up 2 bases; unmatched junction bases: 5. The CDR3 spans 16 residues. The CDR3 nucleotides are TGTGCCAGCTCACCGGACAGGGGTTATACCAAAAACATTCAGTACTTC. It specifies CASSPDRGYTKNIQYF.

The V and J genes are TRBV5-6 and TRBJ1-2; D is uncertain. The germline V gene has CDR1 SGHDT and CDR2 YYEEEE. The ends were cut back, 1 base at V and 3 bases at J, with 10 bases in the middle. The CDR3 contains 14 residues. CDR3 in amino acids: CASSLYGLDYGYTF. The CDR3 DNA reads TGTGCCAGCAGCTTGTATGGCTTGGACTATGGCTACACCTTC.

The chain has TRBV18 and TRBJ1-4; D is undetermined. Germline-derived CDR1 and CDR2 are KGHSH and LQKENI. V was shortened by 8 bases and J by 0 bases, with 7 bases between the two germline ends. CDR3 length: 13 amino acids. The CDR3 here is CASLSTTNEKLFF. CDR3 sequence (DNA): TGTGCCAGCCTAAGTACAACTAATGAAAAACTGTTTTTT.

The chain couples TRBV5-1 to TRBJ2-5; 10 nucleotides agree with TRBD1. V lost 0 bases, J lost 5 bases, and 10 bases stayed unmatched. The CDR3 extends over 17 amino acids. Germline CDR1 SGHRS, CDR2 YFSETQ. CDR3 in DNA: TGCGCCAGCAGCTTGGCCTCGGGGACAGGGGCTGGTGAGACCCAGTACTTC. Protein product: CASSLASGTGAGETQYF.

This chain links TRBV7-2 with TRBJ2-1, with 8 bases matching TRBD1. The germline V gene encodes CDR1 SGHTA and CDR2 FQGNSA. This CDR3 is built from 17 residues. V was pared by 1 base and J by 7 bases, with 12 bases of the junction left unmatched. CDR3 coding DNA: TGTGCCAGCAGCTTAGATGCATGGCAGGGGGCGCAAAATGAGCAGTTCTTC. Protein sequence: CASSLDAWQGAQNEQFF.